The TCR beta chain under discussion was sequenced for a study of CD8 T cells in ankylosing spondylitis. Comment on this clonotype: Its specificity is unknown.

Germline V gene sequence: CDR1 LGHNA, CDR2 YNFKEQ. Trimming left V 0 bases short and J 3 bases short, with 14 bases between. The CDR3 is 17 residues long. Study results and caveats: Certain motif variants had earlier been reported in reactive arthritis synovial fluid and blood. In ankylosing spondylitis blood, a motif of eight highly homologous TCR beta variants appeared characteristic.

MiXCR, applied by TCRdb to the 5' RACE reads, yields one record per CDR3 protein. The data show about 750,000 distinct CDR3 sequences, with around 17% seen just once and around 20% held by the top ten. The genes are TRBV4-2 and TRBJ2-2; D perhaps matches TRBD2 (5 bases). This clonotype was sampled from a male donor with ankylosing spondylitis. What was sequenced was blood, either unsorted or a sorted T cell fraction (not recorded which). In DNA form, the CDR3 reads TGTGCCAGCAGCCAAGATGAGTGGCGGGCCTACACCGGGGAGCTGTTTTTT. It codes for CASSQDEWRAYTGELFF.